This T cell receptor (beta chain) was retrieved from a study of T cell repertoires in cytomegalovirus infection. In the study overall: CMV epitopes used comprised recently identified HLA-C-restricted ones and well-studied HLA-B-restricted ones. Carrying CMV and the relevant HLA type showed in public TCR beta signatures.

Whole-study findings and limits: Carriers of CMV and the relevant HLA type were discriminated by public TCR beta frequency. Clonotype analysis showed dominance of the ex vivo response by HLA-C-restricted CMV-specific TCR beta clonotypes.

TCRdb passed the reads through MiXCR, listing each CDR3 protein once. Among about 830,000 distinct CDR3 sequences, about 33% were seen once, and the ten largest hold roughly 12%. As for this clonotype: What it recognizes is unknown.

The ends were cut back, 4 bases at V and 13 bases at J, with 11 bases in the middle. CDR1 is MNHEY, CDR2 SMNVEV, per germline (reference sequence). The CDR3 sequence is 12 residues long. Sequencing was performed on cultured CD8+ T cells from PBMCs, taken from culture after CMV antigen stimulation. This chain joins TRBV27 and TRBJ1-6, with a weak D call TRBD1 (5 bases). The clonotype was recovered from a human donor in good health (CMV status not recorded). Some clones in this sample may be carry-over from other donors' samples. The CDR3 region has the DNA TGTGCCAGCAGTTCGGGGGATTGTCCCCTCCACTTT. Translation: CASSSGDCPLHF.